One sample yielded the 32 T cell receptor beta chains listed below, sequenced in a study of shared clonotypes between healthy human individuals. Sequencing used immunoSEQ multiplex PCR; TCRdb keeps in-frame clones, though not all of them. Of some 2.4 million clones detected, under 95% appear once; the ten largest clones hold about 0.38%. The source material was naive CD4+ T cells from PBMCs. Subset defined: CD45RA+ positively selected. All receptors come from a man aged 18 to 30 in good health. Some clones in this sample may be carry-over from other donors' samples.

The rearrangement links TRBV7-9 to TRBJ2-2; no definite D call. There are 14 residues in the CDR3. V lost 0 bases, J lost 2 bases, and 4 bases lay in between. CDR1 and CDR2 from the germline V gene are SEHNR and FQNEAQ (reference sequence). CDR3 amino acids: CASSLAVNTGELFF. The CDR3 nucleotides read TGTGCCAGCAGCTTAGCGGTTAACACCGGGGAGCTGTTTTTT.

The chain has TRBV5-4 and TRBJ2-7; the D is unclear. Trimming left V 0 bases short and J 8 bases short, with 15 bases between. The CDR3 length is 14 residues. Looked up from germline, CDR1 is SGHNT and CDR2 is YYREEE (reference sequence). The CDR3 loop is CASSLARQIGQQYF. CDR3 in DNA: TGTGCCAGCAGCTTGGCCAGGCAGATTGGCCAGCAGTACTTC.

The chain joins TRBV7-2 to TRBJ2-3; possible D gene TRBD2, 6 bases. This CDR3 spans 15 amino acids. V was trimmed by 5 bases and J by 5 bases, leaving 17 bases between them. CDR1 is SGHTA and CDR2 is FQGNSA in the germline V gene. The CDR3 DNA reads as TGTGCCAGCAGCGCCCAATTACTGGGGGGAGATACGCAGTATTTT. Translated: CASSAQLLGGDTQYF. Full variable domain (remainder filled in from reference TRBV7-2 and TRBJ2-3): GAGVSQSPSNKVTEKGKDVELRCDPISGHTALYWYRQSLGQGLEFLIYFQGNSAPDKSGLPSDRFSAERTGGSVSTLTIQRTQQEDSAVYLCASSAQLLGGDTQYFGPGTRLTVL.

The chain couples TRBV7-2 to TRBJ2-5, with 12 positions matching TRBD2. V lost 0 bases, J lost 5 bases, and 4 bases stayed unmatched. CDR1 SGHTA and CDR2 FQGNSA come from the germline V gene. CDR3 length equals 16 residues. The CDR3 protein is CASSLAGLAGRETQYF. In DNA, the CDR3 is TGTGCCAGCAGCTTAGCGGGACTAGCGGGTAGGGAGACCCAGTACTTC.

The CDR3 is CASSFGQGRGYEQYF. For the CDR3, the DNA is TGTGCCAGCAGTTTCGGACAGGGACGTGGCTACGAGCAGTACTTC. The V and J genes are TRBV5-4 and TRBJ2-7; 8 bases align to TRBD1. The CDR3 consists of 15 residues. In germline, CDR1 is SGHNT, CDR2 YYREEE (reference sequence). Germline trimming cut 5 bases from V and 3 bases from J; bases unmatched to any gene: 10. Full variable domain (remainder filled in from reference TRBV5-4 and TRBJ2-7): ETGVTQSPTHLIKTRGQQVTLRCSSQSGHNTVSWYQQALGQGPQFIFQYYREEENGRGNFPPRFSGLQFPNYSSELNVNALELDDSALYLCASSFGQGRGYEQYFGPGTRLTVT.

This chain uses TRBV7-2 with TRBJ2-6; possible D gene TRBD1, 6 bases. V was cut by 4 bases and J by 0 bases, with 16 bases left in between. CDR3 length equals 18 residues. Germline V gives CDR1 SGHTA, CDR2 FQGNSA. CDR3 in amino acids: CASSYKTGRLSGANVLTF. Here the CDR3 DNA reads TGTGCCAGCAGCTATAAAACAGGGCGGCTCTCTGGGGCCAACGTCCTGACTTTC. Supplemented by reference TRBV7-2 and TRBJ2-6, the full variable domain reads GAGVSQSPSNKVTEKGKDVELRCDPISGHTALYWYRQSLGQGLEFLIYFQGNSAPDKSGLPSDRFSAERTGGSVSTLTIQRTQQEDSAVYLCASSYKTGRLSGANVLTFGAGSRLTVL.

The rearrangement links TRBV6-5 to TRBJ2-1; weak D call: TRBD1 (6 bases). This CDR3 has 13 residues. Germline-derived CDR1 and CDR2 are MNHEY and SVGAGI. The V gene lost 0 bases and the J gene lost 14 bases, with 14 bases spanning the gap. The CDR3 loop reads CASSYSRGQREFF. The CDR3 region has the DNA TGTGCCAGCAGTTACTCCCGCGGACAGAGGGAGTTCTTC.

V gene TRBV4-2 combines with J gene TRBJ2-5; TRBD2 matches at 8 bases. The CDR3 has 16 residues. The trim removed 5 bases at V and 2 bases at J, leaving 10 bases unmatched. The germline CDR1 and CDR2 sequences are LGHNA and YNFKEQ. The CDR3 sequence is CASSYSTSVPQETQYF. The CDR3 DNA sequence: TGTGCCAGCAGCTACTCGACTAGCGTACCTCAAGAGACCCAGTACTTC.

The V call is TRBV5-1, the J call TRBJ1-5; D is possibly TRBD1 (5 bases). Trimming stripped 0 bases from V and 9 bases from J, with 13 bases between. The CDR3 covers 14 residues. Germline-derived CDR1 and CDR2 are SGHRS and YFSETQ. The CDR3 loop is CASSLEEGPRPQHF. The DNA of the CDR3 is TGCGCCAGCAGCTTGGAAGAGGGGCCCAGGCCCCAGCATTTT.

The chain has TRBV27 and TRBJ2-2; D is perhaps TRBD2 (6 bases). Trimming shortened V by 8 bases and J by 4 bases, and 17 bases separated the two germline ends. Germline V lookup: CDR1 MNHEY, CDR2 SMNVEV (reference sequence). CDR3 size: 15 residues. The CDR3 nucleotides are TGTGCCAGCCGCCGGGGGTTGGCGGGCACCGGGGAGCTGTTTTTT. It yields the protein CASRRGLAGTGELFF.

The chain links TRBV28 to TRBJ2-7; weak D call: TRBD1 (6 bases). The length of the CDR3 is 11 residues. CDR1 MDHEN and CDR2 SYDVKM come from the germline V gene. Trimming stripped 6 bases from V and 8 bases from J, with 11 bases between. In DNA form, the CDR3 reads TGTGCCAGCAGCCAACAGGGCAAGCAGTACTTC. Amino acids: CASSQQGKQYF.

The V call is TRBV7-3, the J call TRBJ2-3; TRBD2 matches at 8 bases. Germline CDR1 is SGHTA and CDR2 is FQGTGA. The CDR3 runs 16 residues. The junction had 9 bases not matched to a gene; V was cut back by 5 bases and J by 2 bases. CDR3 nucleotides: TGTGCCAGCAGCCCCCTAGCGGGCGGGTTCACAGATACGCAGTATTTT. This gives the protein CASSPLAGGFTDTQYF.

The chain joins TRBV5-6 to TRBJ1-1, with TRBD1 matching over 9 bases. The V segment lost 6 bases and the J segment 8 bases; nucleotides outside the gene matches: 14. This CDR3 spans 15 amino acids. The germline V gene encodes CDR1 SGHDT and CDR2 YYEEEE. CDR3 residues: CASTTTTGGDSEAFF. CDR3 DNA sequence: TGTGCCAGCACCACTACAACAGGGGGCGATTCGGAAGCTTTCTTT.

DNA of the CDR3: TGCGCCAGCAGCTTGGGGGGCAGTTTTACCGAAGCTTTCTTT. This codes for CASSLGGSFTEAFF. The chain recombines TRBV5-1 with TRBJ1-1; weak D call: TRBD1 (5 bases). V was cut by 0 bases and J by 8 bases, with 14 bases left in between. Germline CDR1 reads SGHRS; CDR2 reads YFSETQ. The CDR3 runs to 14 residues.

This chain uses TRBV28 with TRBJ2-7; 13 nucleotides line up with TRBD2. With 6 bases clipped from V and 1 base from J, the junction kept 3 bases outside the gene matches. Germline assignment: CDR1 MDHEN and CDR2 SYDVKM. This CDR3 has 15 amino acids. CDR3 sequence reads: CASSPTSGRSYEQYF. The CDR3 DNA reads TGTGCCAGCAGCCCGACTAGCGGGAGGTCCTACGAGCAGTACTTC.

The genes are TRBV5-1 and TRBJ2-1; TRBD1 agrees at 7 bases. The germline V gene has CDR1 SGHRS and CDR2 YFSETQ. V shed 2 bases, J shed 4 bases, and the junction held 9 bases outside the gene matches. The CDR3 contains 16 residues. This CDR3 reads CASSFLRQGSYNEQFF. Here the CDR3 DNA reads TGCGCCAGCAGCTTCCTCCGACAGGGCTCATACAATGAGCAGTTCTTC.

On this clone itself: The sample holds other DNA sequences that translate to the same CDR3. The chain joins TRBV9 to TRBJ2-3; TRBD2 aligns across 14 bases. Losses at the gene ends were 0 bases for V and 5 bases for J; bases not matched to a gene: 2. The germline CDR1 and CDR2 sequences are SGDLS and YYNGEE. The length of the CDR3 is 16 residues. The CDR3 is CASSVGGLAGVDTQYF. The CDR3 DNA reads TGTGCCAGCAGCGTAGGGGGACTAGCGGGAGTAGATACGCAGTATTTT.

The chain links TRBV9 to TRBJ2-2, with 13 bases matching TRBD2. J gave up 4 bases and V 2 bases, and 8 bases lay outside the gene matches. The CDR3 is 18 amino acids. CDR1 is SGDLS and CDR2 is YYNGEE in the germline V gene. The CDR3 DNA follows: TGTGCCAGCAGCGTCGGACTAGCGGGAGAAGAAGGCACCGGGGAGCTGTTTTTT. It encodes CASSVGLAGEEGTGELFF. The variable domain in full, completed from reference TRBV9 and TRBJ2-2, reads DSGVTQTPKHLITATGQRVTLRCSPRSGDLSVYWYQQSLDQGLQFLIQYYNGEERAKGNILERFSAQQFPDLHSELNLSSLELGDSALYFCASSVGLAGEEGTGELFFGEGSRLTVL.

To note about this clone: The sample has other DNA sequences that encode this CDR3 too. V usage is TRBV7-9 and J usage is TRBJ2-7, with 8 bases fitting TRBD1. Germline lookup yields CDR1 SEHNR and CDR2 FQNEAQ (reference sequence). Germline trimming cut 5 bases from V and 2 bases from J; bases unmatched to any gene: 5. CDR3 length equals 14 residues. In DNA form, the CDR3 reads TGTGCCAGCAGCCGGGGGACAGGTCCCTACGAGCAGTACTTC. Translation: CASSRGTGPYEQYF.

This clone has more than one count but fewer than ten. The chain is built from TRBV19 and TRBJ1-2; maybe TRBD1 (6 bases). CDR1 LNHDA and CDR2 SQIVND come from the germline V gene (reference sequence). The V end was cut by 3 bases, the J end by 4 bases, with 12 bases between. The length of the CDR3 is 14 residues. The CDR3 is CASSMIGDIYGYTF. The CDR3 DNA reads TGTGCCAGTAGTATGATCGGGGACATCTATGGCTACACCTTC.

On this clone itself: The same CDR3 arises from other DNA sequences in this sample as well. CDR3: CASSFSGNSYEQYF. In DNA, the CDR3 is TGTGCCAGCAGTTTCAGCGGGAACTCCTACGAGCAGTACTTC. This sequence joins TRBV27 and TRBJ2-7; 7 positions match TRBD2. Trimming took 3 bases from V and 0 from J; bases not matched to a gene: 2. CDR3 size: 14 residues. The germline gives CDR1 MNHEY, CDR2 SMNVEV (reference sequence).

The sample holds one count of this clone. The chain joins TRBV5-1 to TRBJ2-3; D remains ambiguous. Germline-derived CDR1 and CDR2 are SGHRS and YFSETQ. The CDR3 length is 15 residues. The V end lost 0 bases, the J end lost 2 bases, and 10 bases lay between the germline ends. DNA of the CDR3: TGCGCCAGCAGCTTGGGGTCGGTCATCACAGATACGCAGTATTTT. Its translation is CASSLGSVITDTQYF.

The chain uses TRBV11-3 and TRBJ1-2; a possible D gene is TRBD1 (6 bases). Germline values: CDR1 SGHNT, CDR2 YENEEA. The germline V and J ends were trimmed by 3 bases and 3 bases, with 8 bases remaining between them. The CDR3 is 13 amino acids. The CDR3 DNA sequence: TGTGCCAGCAGCTTGTGGACAGACTATGGCTACACCTTC. Amino acids: CASSLWTDYGYTF.

About this clone itself: Distinct nucleotide sequences in the sample also encode this CDR3. The gene calls are TRBV7-2 and TRBJ2-7; 8 bases are shared with TRBD1. Germline trimming cut 1 base from V and 4 bases from J; bases unmatched to any gene: 6. The CDR3 loop spans 15 amino acids. CDR1 is SGHTA and CDR2 is FQGNSA in the germline V gene. The CDR3 DNA sequence: TGTGCCAGCAGCTTAGGGGCAGGGGGCCTATACGAGCAGTACTTC. Its protein is CASSLGAGGLYEQYF. Looking up the rest from reference TRBV7-2 and TRBJ2-7 gives the full variable domain: GAGVSQSPSNKVTEKGKDVELRCDPISGHTALYWYRQSLGQGLEFLIYFQGNSAPDKSGLPSDRFSAERTGGSVSTLTIQRTQQEDSAVYLCASSLGAGGLYEQYFGPGTRLTVT.

This chain uses TRBV7-3 with TRBJ2-3, with TRBD1 identical over 8 bases. Germline V CDR1 and CDR2: SGHTA, FQGTGA. The CDR3 contains 17 residues. V lost 3 bases, J lost 1 base, and 9 bases stayed unmatched. The DNA of the CDR3 is TGTGCCAGCAGCTTGGTTCCGGGGACAGGTGGCACAGATACGCAGTATTTT. Protein sequence: CASSLVPGTGGTDTQYF. The variable domain in full, with the rest retrieved from reference TRBV7-3 and TRBJ2-3, is GAGVSQTPSNKVTEKGKYVELRCDPISGHTALYWYRQSLGQGPEFLIYFQGTGAADDSGLPNDRFFAVRPEGSVSTLKIQRTERGDSAVYLCASSLVPGTGGTDTQYFGPGTRLTVL.

The rearrangement uses TRBV7-9 and TRBJ1-4; no definite D call. Germline assignment: CDR1 SEHNR and CDR2 FQNEAQ (reference sequence). The length of the CDR3 is 13 residues. The V end was cut by 5 bases, the J end by 12 bases, with 16 bases between. Here the CDR3 reads CASSPREPLELFF. DNA for the CDR3: TGTGCCAGCAGCCCGCGGGAGCCGTTGGAACTGTTTTTT.

The V and J genes are TRBV6-5 and TRBJ1-6; 7 bases align to TRBD1. The CDR3 contains 13 residues. Germline CDR1 is MNHEY and CDR2 is SVGAGI. V dropped 6 bases and J dropped 10; count of bases not matched to a gene: 6. This chain's CDR3 is CASSRDSRSPLHF. CDR3 nucleotides: TGTGCCAGCAGCAGGGACAGTCGGTCACCCCTCCACTTT.

The rearrangement uses TRBV23-1 and TRBJ1-2; perhaps TRBD1 as D (5 bases). TRBV23-1 is marked as an open reading frame, function uncertain. The CDR3 covers 19 residues. V dropped 0 bases and J dropped 5 bases, with 25 bases sitting between them. CDR3 in amino acids: CASSQSFPTSPFGGYGYTF. CDR3 coding DNA: TGCGCCAGCAGTCAATCGTTCCCGACATCACCCTTCGGGGGGTATGGCTACACCTTC.

V gene TRBV18 combines with J gene TRBJ2-5; D perhaps matches TRBD1 (5 bases). With the DNA end fitting TRBJ2-7 better, the J assignment may be wrong. There are 15 residues in the CDR3. CDR1 and CDR2 (germline): KGHSH, LQKENI. The CDR3 DNA follows: TGTGCCAGCTCACCAGCAGCGACAGTACCCTACGAGCAGTACTTC. This encodes CASSPAATVPYEQYF.

This chain links TRBV18 with TRBJ2-7; D may be TRBD1 (5 bases). In germline, CDR1 is KGHSH, CDR2 LQKENI. This CDR3 contains 13 residues. V was cut by 2 bases and J by 5 bases, with 10 bases left in between. In nucleotides, the CDR3 is TGTGCCAGCTCACCAAAGGGGCGGAACGAGCAGTACTTC. Translated: CASSPKGRNEQYF.

The chain combines TRBV5-4 with TRBJ2-1, with 7 bases lining up with TRBD2. The germline V gene encodes CDR1 SGHNT and CDR2 YYREEE (reference sequence). CDR3 length: 15 residues. The junction had 8 bases not matched to a gene; V was cut back by 4 bases and J by 4 bases. CDR3: CASSPTAGEYNEQFF. As DNA, the CDR3 is TGTGCCAGCAGCCCCACCGCGGGAGAATACAATGAGCAGTTCTTC.

On this clone itself: An end of the junction differs from the germline gene, which may be a read error. The chain carries TRBV19 and TRBJ2-5; TRBD2 might be the D (6 bases). The CDR3 length is 11 residues. Germline CDR1 and CDR2: LNHDA and SQIVND (reference sequence). CDR3 nucleotide sequence: TGTGCCAGTAACGATTTAGGGACTCTCAACTTC. Protein: CASNDLGTLNF.